These 30 T cell receptor beta chains originate from one sample sequenced in a study of blood T cell repertoires in COVID-19. Repertoires were generated with immunoSEQ multiplex PCR, while TCRdb's copy carries only in-frame clones and drops some. The sample carries roughly 59,000 clones, almost 80% recorded once. The material sequenced was peripheral blood. These receptors all stem from a man older than 75 with acute or convalescent COVID-19.

The rearrangement uses TRBV15 and TRBJ1-4; D unresolved. The V gene's germline CDR1 is LNHNV and CDR2 YYDKDF (reference sequence). The CDR3 consists of 15 residues. The ends were cut back, 1 base at V and 4 bases at J, with 10 bases in the middle. The CDR3: CATSRAGNRNEKLFF. DNA for the CDR3: TGTGCCACCAGCAGAGCAGGCAACCGTAATGAAAAACTGTTTTTT. Drawing the rest from reference TRBV15 and TRBJ1-4, the complete variable domain is DAMVIQNPRYQVTQFGKPVTLSCSQTLNHNVMYWYQQKSSQAPKLLFHYYDKDFNNEADTPDNFQSRRPNTSFCFLDIRSPGLGDTAMYLCATSRAGNRNEKLFFGSGTQLSVL.

This clone was observed a few times. V is TRBV10-2 and J is TRBJ1-6; D might be TRBD1 (6 bases). With 6 bases removed from V and 5 bases from J, the gap between germline ends came to 11 bases. Germline V gene sequence: CDR1 WSHSY, CDR2 SAAADI. The CDR3 extends over 14 amino acids. The CDR3 loop is CASRERTDNSPLHF. DNA of the CDR3: TGCGCCAGCAGGGAGAGGACAGATAATTCACCCCTCCACTTT.

This chain links TRBV9 with TRBJ2-7; D call uncertain. From germline, CDR1 is SGDLS and CDR2 YYNGEE. V lost 0 bases and J 3 bases, leaving 13 bases between the germline ends. The CDR3 has 15 amino acids. This chain's CDR3 is CASSVGASGIYEQYF. Written as DNA, the CDR3 is TGTGCCAGCAGCGTAGGTGCTAGTGGAATCTACGAGCAGTACTTC.

The chain couples TRBV12-5 to TRBJ1-3; no clear D gene. This CDR3 has 15 amino acids. V gave up 3 bases and J gave up 3 bases, with 12 bases separating them. Per germline, CDR1 LGHNT and CDR2 FRNRAP. DNA for the CDR3: TGTGCTAGTGGTTTCCAGGTTTCGGATGGAAACACCATATATTTT. Its protein product is CASGFQVSDGNTIYF.

The chain is built from TRBV21-1 and TRBJ1-5; the listed D gene, TRBD1, was not tested against the DNA. TRBV21-1 is listed as a pseudogene. CDR3 length: 17 residues. The DNA of the CDR3 is TGTGCCAGCAGCAGAGAGCCCAGGGCCACCCGCAATCAGCCCCAGCATTTT. Amino acids: CASSREPRATRNQPQHF.

This chain links TRBV29-1 with TRBJ1-1; 12 positions agree with TRBD1. The CDR3 spans 15 residues. Germline-derived CDR1 and CDR2 are SQVTM and ANQGSEA. V lost 3 bases, J lost 4 bases, and 6 bases stayed unmatched. Here the CDR3 reads CSVEVPGQGATEAFF. The CDR3 bases are TGCAGCGTTGAGGTACCGGGACAGGGGGCCACTGAAGCTTTCTTT.

The chain carries TRBV5-1 and TRBJ1-2; TRBD1 matches at 7 bases. CDR1 SGHRS and CDR2 YFSETQ come from the germline V gene. This CDR3 spans 14 amino acids. V lost 8 bases and J lost 2; bases outside the gene matches: 9. The CDR3 region is CARLTGTKNYGYTF. The CDR3 DNA sequence: TGCGCCAGGTTGACAGGGACGAAGAACTATGGCTACACCTTC. Full variable domain (rest looked up from reference TRBV5-1 and TRBJ1-2): KAGVTQTPRYLIKTRGQQVTLSCSPISGHRSVSWYQQTPGQGLQFLFEYFSETQRNKGNFPGRFSGRQFSNSRSEMNVSTLELGDSALYLCARLTGTKNYGYTFGSGTRLTVV.

The rearrangement links TRBV5-5 to TRBJ2-1, with 7 bases aligning to TRBD2. Trimming removed 1 base from V and 8 bases from J; junction bases left unmatched: 12. This CDR3 is 16 amino acids long. Germline CDR1 SGHKS, CDR2 YYEKEE (reference sequence). The CDR3 sequence is CASSLSLAAGDDEQFF. The CDR3 DNA sequence: TGTGCCAGCAGCTTGAGTCTTGCGGCGGGGGACGATGAGCAGTTCTTC. Full variable domain (missing parts from reference TRBV5-5 and TRBJ2-1): DAGVTQSPTHLIKTRGQQVTLRCSPISGHKSVSWYQQVLGQGPQFIFQYYEKEERGRGNFPDRFSARQFPNYSSELNVNALLLGDSALYLCASSLSLAAGDDEQFFGPGTRLTVL.

The rearrangement links TRBV30 to TRBJ2-3; the D gene is possibly TRBD2 (6 bases). CDR3 length: 17 residues. Trimming removed 0 bases at V and 2 bases at J, with 18 bases between. Germline V gene data show CDR1 as GTSNPN and CDR2 as SVGIG (reference sequence). For the CDR3, the DNA is TGTGCCTGGAGTGTAAAGGAGGGGTCGGTAAACACAGATACGCAGTATTTT. It translates to CAWSVKEGSVNTDTQYF.

This clone was recorded once. This chain joins TRBV3-1 (or the pseudogene TRBV3-2) and TRBJ2-7, with a tentative D call TRBD2 (6 bases). V was trimmed by 7 bases and J by 0 bases, leaving 13 bases between them. This CDR3 has 14 residues. Germline CDR1 LGHDT, CDR2 YNNKEL (reference sequence). The CDR3 DNA follows: TGTGCCAGCACTATGGAGGGATCCTCCTACGAGCAGTACTTC. It is translated as CASTMEGSSYEQYF.

This clone showed up just once. The V and J genes are TRBV12-3 or TRBV12-4 and TRBJ1-2; tentatively, D is TRBD1 (5 bases). CDR3 length equals 12 residues. Trimming took off 7 bases at V and 6 bases at J, with 12 bases between the two ends. The CDR3 sequence is CASTWGGDGYTF. For the CDR3, the DNA is TGTGCCAGCACCTGGGGAGGGGATGGCTACACCTTC.

The chain has TRBV2 and TRBJ1-1; D not resolved. Trimming cost V 3 bases and J 0 bases, with 5 bases left between them. This CDR3 region has 13 residues. Germline loops: CDR1 SNHLY, CDR2 FYNNEI. The CDR3 here is CASSDRLNTEAFF. CDR3 sequence (DNA): TGTGCCAGCAGTGACAGGTTGAACACTGAAGCTTTCTTT.

The gene calls are TRBV3-1 (or the pseudogene TRBV3-2) and TRBJ2-3, with 11 bases aligning to TRBD1. V trimming: 5 bases; J trimming: 1 base; junction bases outside the gene matches: 5. Looked up from germline, CDR1 is LGHDT and CDR2 is YNNKEL (reference sequence). The CDR3 runs to 16 residues. The CDR3 bases are TGTGCCAGCAGCAAGAGGGACAGGGGGGGCACAGATACGCAGTATTTT. Amino acids: CASSKRDRGGTDTQYF.

The V call is TRBV15, the J call TRBJ2-4; D possibly corresponds to TRBD2 (5 bases). Trimming left V 0 bases short and J 5 bases short, with 5 bases between. Per germline, CDR1 LNHNV and CDR2 YYDKDF (reference sequence). This CDR3 has 13 amino acids. The chain's CDR3 is CATSRELENIQYF. The DNA of the CDR3 is TGTGCCACCAGCAGAGAACTAGAAAACATTCAGTACTTC.

The rearrangement uses TRBV11-3 and TRBJ2-1; 7 positions match TRBD2. The CDR3 consists of 14 residues. V shed 5 bases, J shed 5 bases, and the junction held 6 bases outside the gene matches. Germline V lookup: CDR1 SGHNT, CDR2 YENEEA. The CDR3 DNA follows: TGTGCCAGCAGCCCCTGGGACTACGACAATGAGCAGTTCTTC. This sequence encodes CASSPWDYDNEQFF.

J is TRBJ2-3 and V is TRBV7-6; D perhaps matches TRBD1 (6 bases). CDR1 and CDR2 from the germline V gene are SGHVS and FNYEAQ. V was shortened by 6 bases and J by 5 bases, with 9 bases between the two germline ends. The CDR3 loop spans 12 amino acids. The CDR3 nucleotides read TGTGCCAGCAGTTCAGGGGTAGATACGCAGTATTTT. Translated: CASSSGVDTQYF.

The rearrangement uses TRBV11-3 and TRBJ1-4, with a tentative D call TRBD1 (6 bases). Germline loops: CDR1 SGHNT, CDR2 YENEEA. Trimming removed 1 base from V and 2 bases from J, with 17 bases in between. The CDR3 has 18 residues. As DNA, the CDR3 is TGTGCCAGCAGCTTAGGTGCCAGGGGACGTTCGACTAATGAAAAACTGTTTTTT. Translated, it gives CASSLGARGRSTNEKLFF.

The chain joins TRBV5-5 to TRBJ2-5, with D unresolved. The CDR3 totals 13 residues. Looked up from germline, CDR1 is SGHKS and CDR2 is YYEKEE (reference sequence). The germline V and J ends were trimmed by 0 bases and 13 bases, with 16 bases remaining between them. The CDR3: CASSLESRSSMYF. CDR3 DNA: TGTGCCAGCAGCTTGGAATCGCGCTCGAGCATGTACTTC. Drawing the rest from reference TRBV5-5 and TRBJ2-5, the complete variable domain is DAGVTQSPTHLIKTRGQQVTLRCSPISGHKSVSWYQQVLGQGPQFIFQYYEKEERGRGNFPDRFSARQFPNYSSELNVNALLLGDSALYLCASSLESRSSMYFGPGTRLLVL.

V usage is TRBV5-1 and J usage is TRBJ1-3; D might be TRBD1 (5 bases). V was shortened by 4 bases and J by 0 bases, with 14 bases between the two germline ends. The CDR3 covers 16 residues. CDR1 is SGHRS and CDR2 is YFSETQ in the germline V gene. CDR3 bases: TGCGCCAGCAGCGGGGGAAGGGAGGCCTCTGGAAACACCATATATTTT. Its translation: CASSGGREASGNTIYF.

The chain uses TRBV6-5 and TRBJ1-5; TRBD1 matches 7 bases. Germline V gives CDR1 MNHEY, CDR2 SVGAGI. The V segment lost 6 bases and the J segment 6 bases; nucleotides outside the gene matches: 11. This CDR3 region has 15 residues. CDR3 residues: CASSSRDSAGQPQHF. CDR3 nucleotide sequence: TGTGCCAGCAGCAGCCGGGACAGCGCGGGTCAGCCCCAGCATTTT.

This chain connects TRBV19 to TRBJ2-4; a possible D gene is TRBD1 (6 bases). This CDR3 comprises 15 residues. Trimming took off 3 bases at V and 8 bases at J, with 17 bases between the two ends. Per the germline V gene, CDR1 is LNHDA and CDR2 is SQIVND (reference sequence). The CDR3 here is CASSMRAQGTDIQYF. CDR3 DNA sequence: TGTGCCAGTAGTATGAGGGCACAGGGTACAGACATTCAGTACTTC.

The V and J genes are TRBV6-1 and TRBJ2-5, with TRBD2 matching 10 bases. The V gene end was trimmed by 2 bases and the J gene end by 5 bases; junction bases not matched to a gene: 5. The CDR3 has 15 residues. The germline V gene has CDR1 MNHNS and CDR2 SASEGT. For the CDR3, the DNA is TGTGCCAGCAGTGAACAGCTAGCGGGAGTGGAGACCCAGTACTTC. This codes for CASSEQLAGVETQYF.

CDR3 DNA sequence: TGCGCCAGCAGCCAAGAGAACAGTCCCTACGAGCAGTACTTC. Translating gives CASSQENSPYEQYF. The chain couples TRBV4-1 to TRBJ2-7, with no clear D. Germline values: CDR1 MGHRA, CDR2 YSYEKL. V was pared by 0 bases and J by 2 bases, with 8 bases between. This CDR3 is 14 amino acids long.

V gene TRBV9 combines with J gene TRBJ1-4; TRBD1 agrees at 10 bases. The CDR3 totals 17 residues. From germline, CDR1 is SGDLS and CDR2 YYNGEE. The junction had 12 bases not matched to a gene; V was cut back by 2 bases and J by 8 bases. The CDR3 DNA reads as TGTGCCAGCAGCGTGGGGACAGGGGTCGTTTTGGGGGAAAAACTGTTTTTT. As protein: CASSVGTGVVLGEKLFF.

The chain links TRBV7-7 to TRBJ2-5; 10 bases are shared with TRBD1. This CDR3 is 15 amino acids long. V dropped 5 bases and J dropped 5; count of bases not matched to a gene: 8. CDR1 and CDR2 from the germline V gene are SSHAT and FNYEAQ (reference sequence). The CDR3 reads CASSPDRGRRETQYF. The CDR3 region has the DNA TGTGCCAGCAGCCCAGACAGGGGGCGCAGGGAGACCCAGTACTTC.

This rearrangement joins TRBV12-3 or TRBV12-4 to TRBJ1-1; D is possibly TRBD1 (5 bases). This CDR3 spans 13 amino acids. The V gene lost 3 bases and the J gene lost 1 base, with 6 bases spanning the gap. CDR3 nucleotides: TGTGCCAGCAGTTTTACAGGGAACACTGAAGCTTTCTTT. Its translation: CASSFTGNTEAFF.

V is TRBV6-5 and J is TRBJ1-2; D is undetermined. Per the germline V gene, CDR1 is MNHEY and CDR2 is SVGAGI. V shed 6 bases and J shed 2 bases, with 4 bases lying between them. CDR3 length: 11 amino acids. The CDR3 sequence is CASRGNYGYTF. In DNA form, the CDR3 reads TGTGCCAGCAGGGGCAACTATGGCTACACCTTC.

The V gene is TRBV5-4, the J gene TRBJ1-1; tentatively, D is TRBD1 (5 bases). The germline V gene has CDR1 SGHNT and CDR2 YYREEE (reference sequence). CDR3 length equals 14 residues. Trimming stripped 4 bases from V and 5 bases from J, with 15 bases between. CDR3 nucleotide sequence: TGTGCCAGCAGCCTTGGGGGGACGGGTACTGAAGCTTTCTTT. It specifies CASSLGGTGTEAFF.

The chain couples TRBV24-1 to TRBJ2-5, with TRBD1 matching over 9 bases. This CDR3 has 16 residues. Germline loops: CDR1 KGHDR, CDR2 SFDVKD. The J segment lost 5 bases and the V segment lost 4 bases, leaving 10 bases of the junction unmatched. CDR3 DNA: TGTGCCACCAGTGAGTCTCAAACCGGGACAGGGGAGACCCAGTACTTC. Translation gives CATSESQTGTGETQYF.

The CDR3 sequence is CASSQDIEGAQYF. The CDR3 DNA reads TGCGCCAGCAGCCAAGACATAGAGGGGGCCCAGTACTTC. The rearrangement links TRBV4-1 to TRBJ2-5; TRBD1 might be the D (6 bases). Germline assignment: CDR1 MGHRA and CDR2 YSYEKL. The CDR3 is made up of 13 amino acids. V dropped 0 bases and J dropped 9 bases, with 11 bases sitting between them.